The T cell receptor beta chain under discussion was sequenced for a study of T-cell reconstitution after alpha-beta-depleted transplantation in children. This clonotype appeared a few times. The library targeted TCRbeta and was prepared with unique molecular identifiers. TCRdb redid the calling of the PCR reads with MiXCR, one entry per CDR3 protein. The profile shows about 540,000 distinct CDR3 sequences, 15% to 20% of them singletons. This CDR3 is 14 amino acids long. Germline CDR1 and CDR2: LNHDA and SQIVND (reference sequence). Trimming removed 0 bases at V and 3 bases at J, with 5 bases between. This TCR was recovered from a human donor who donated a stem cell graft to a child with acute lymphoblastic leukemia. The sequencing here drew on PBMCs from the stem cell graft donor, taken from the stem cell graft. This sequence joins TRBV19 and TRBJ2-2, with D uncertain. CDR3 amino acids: CASSIDSYTGELFF. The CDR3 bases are TGTGCCAGTAGTATAGACAGCTACACCGGGGAGCTGTTTTTT.